Each of the 22 T cell receptor beta chains below was sequenced from the same sample in a study of OX40 agonist ivuxolimab in advanced cancers. Repertoires were generated with immunoSEQ multiplex PCR, while TCRdb's copy carries only in-frame clones and drops some. The sample holds tens of thousands of clones, approximately 90% seen once. Here the sequenced sample was CD4+ or CD8+ T cells sorted from blood, taken in a trial of the OX40 agonist ivuxolimab. The source of these receptors is an adult with an advanced solid tumor such as melanoma, head and neck, liver or kidney cancer.

The chain links TRBV28 to TRBJ1-6; D not resolved. V was pared by 8 bases and J by 11 bases, with 16 bases between. Germline CDR1 and CDR2: MDHEN and SYDVKM. This CDR3 is built from 13 residues. This CDR3 reads CASRTLESAPLHF. The DNA of the CDR3 is TGTGCCAGCCGGACGCTGGAATCTGCACCCCTCCACTTT.

V gene TRBV29-1 combines with J gene TRBJ1-4, with 8 bases lining up with TRBD1. Germline V gene data show CDR1 as SQVTM and CDR2 as ANQGSEA. The CDR3 sequence is 13 residues long. V dropped 6 bases and J dropped 8; count of bases not matched to a gene: 8. The CDR3 protein is CSVPGGLGEKLFF. CDR3 DNA: TGCAGCGTGCCAGGGGGCCTGGGGGAAAAACTGTTTTTT.

The chain employs TRBV28 and TRBJ1-2; D ambiguous. Germline V gives CDR1 MDHEN, CDR2 SYDVKM. The CDR3 length is 13 residues. V was clipped by 3 bases and J by 4 bases, with 9 bases between them. The chain's CDR3 is CASSLGRVYGYTF. CDR3 bases: TGTGCCAGCAGTTTGGGTCGCGTCTATGGCTACACCTTC.

This chain links TRBV2 with TRBJ1-2; unclear D gene. This CDR3 is built from 12 residues. The V end lost 6 bases, the J end lost 8 bases, and 13 bases lay between the germline ends. CDR1 and CDR2 from the germline V gene are SNHLY and FYNNEI. CDR3 nucleotides: TGTGCCAGCAGGGCCATCGGGGAAGGCTACACCTTC. It encodes CASRAIGEGYTF.

The rearrangement joins TRBV6-6 to TRBJ1-5; D might be TRBD1 (6 bases). Deletions cut 6 bases from V and 0 bases from J, with 12 bases between. The length of the CDR3 is 15 residues. Germline CDR1 is MNHNY and CDR2 is SVGAGI (reference sequence). The CDR3 loop reads CASSHRTASNQPQHF. In nucleotides, the CDR3 is TGTGCCAGCAGCCACAGGACAGCTAGCAATCAGCCCCAGCATTTT.

Only one count was recorded for this clone. The chain is built from TRBV11-2 and TRBJ2-2, with 8 nucleotides matching TRBD2. V lost 4 bases and J lost 2; bases outside the gene matches: 3. Per the germline V gene, CDR1 is SGHAT and CDR2 is FQNNGV. This CDR3 is 15 amino acids long. The CDR3 nucleotides are TGTGCCAGCAGCTACGGACTAGCTAACACCGGGGAGCTGTTTTTT. It is translated as CASSYGLANTGELFF.

The chain has TRBV6-5 and TRBJ1-6, with no clear D. Germline CDR1 and CDR2: MNHEY and SVGAGI. Trimming left V 3 bases short and J 7 bases short, with 10 bases between. The CDR3 is 14 amino acids. This chain's CDR3 is CASSYREENSPLHF. For the CDR3, the DNA is TGTGCCAGCAGTTATAGGGAGGAGAATTCACCCCTCCACTTT.

The chain links TRBV6-5 to TRBJ2-7; D gene ambiguous. The V end lost 6 bases, the J end lost 5 bases, and 17 bases lay between the germline ends. Germline CDR1 and CDR2: MNHEY and SVGAGI. The CDR3 contains 14 residues. The CDR3 loop reads CASSYDKAVHEQYF. The CDR3 nucleotides read TGTGCCAGCAGCTATGACAAGGCGGTCCACGAGCAGTACTTC.

The V gene is TRBV28, the J gene TRBJ2-3, with unresolved D. Trimming removed 10 bases at V and 3 bases at J, with 8 bases between. The CDR3 is made up of 11 amino acids. The germline CDR1 and CDR2 sequences are MDHEN and SYDVKM. This CDR3 reads CATSYTDTQYF. In DNA form, the CDR3 reads TGTGCCACCTCTTATACAGATACGCAGTATTTT.

This sequence joins TRBV6-5 and TRBJ1-5; TRBD1 aligns across 8 bases. The CDR3 runs to 15 residues. The germline gives CDR1 MNHEY, CDR2 SVGAGI. J gave up 1 base and V 6 bases, and 5 bases lay outside the gene matches. The CDR3, as DNA: TGTGCCAGCAGCCCTCCAGGGGGCAGCAATCAGCCCCAGCATTTT. It is translated as CASSPPGGSNQPQHF.

The chain is built from TRBV5-6 and TRBJ1-3; D is ambiguous. Germline CDR1 SGHDT, CDR2 YYEEEE. Trimming took off 3 bases at V and 0 bases at J, with 7 bases between the two ends. The CDR3 consists of 14 residues. In DNA form, the CDR3 reads TGTGCCAGCAGCTCCCTTCGCTCTGGAAACACCATATATTTT. It specifies CASSSLRSGNTIYF.

The V gene is TRBV2, the J gene TRBJ2-7, with 11 bases aligning to TRBD1. Germline assignment: CDR1 SNHLY and CDR2 FYNNEI. V lost 6 bases and J lost 0; bases outside the gene matches: 1. The CDR3 consists of 14 residues. The CDR3 region is CASRGTGGSYEQYF. CDR3 nucleotide sequence: TGTGCCAGCAGAGGGACAGGGGGCTCCTACGAGCAGTACTTC.

The chain uses TRBV28 and TRBJ1-2; the D is unclear. This CDR3 has 12 amino acids. The germline V gene has CDR1 MDHEN and CDR2 SYDVKM. Between the trimmed V and J ends, which lost 6 bases and 2 bases, there was a span of 7 bases. The CDR3 here is CASSTANYGYTF. DNA of the CDR3: TGTGCCAGCAGCACTGCGAACTATGGCTACACCTTC.

The V call is TRBV7-8, the J call TRBJ2-5; a possible D gene is TRBD1 (5 bases). Germline V gene sequence: CDR1 SGHVS, CDR2 FQNEAQ. This CDR3 has 13 residues. V lost 3 bases, J lost 1 base, and 6 bases lay in between. The CDR3 coding sequence is TGTGCCAGCAGCTTGGACATCCAAGAGACCCAGTACTTC. Protein product: CASSLDIQETQYF.

The chain couples TRBV7-3 to TRBJ2-7; 11 bases map to TRBD1. Per the germline V gene, CDR1 is SGHTA and CDR2 is FQGTGA. Trimming at V came to 5 bases and at J to 6 bases, leaving 6 bases not matched to a gene. This CDR3 has 14 amino acids. The CDR3 reads CASSTGTGGTEQYF. In nucleotides, the CDR3 is TGTGCCAGCAGCACAGGGACAGGGGGGACCGAGCAGTACTTC.

The chain joins TRBV7-9 to TRBJ1-2; D remains unclear. CDR1 and CDR2 (germline): SEHNR, FQNEAQ (reference sequence). The CDR3 covers 12 residues. V lost 5 bases to trimming and J lost 4 bases, with 8 bases between them. This CDR3 is CASSVGSYGYTF. The CDR3 nucleotides are TGTGCCAGCAGCGTCGGAAGCTATGGCTACACCTTC.

The chain has TRBV5-1 and TRBJ2-5, with 12 positions matching TRBD1. The CDR3 has 17 amino acids. The V gene end was trimmed by 4 bases and the J gene end by 5 bases; junction bases not matched to a gene: 12. Germline V gene data show CDR1 as SGHRS and CDR2 as YFSETQ. CDR3 DNA sequence: TGCGCCAGCAGCGAAAGACCGGGACAGGGGGCAGGTGAGACCCAGTACTTC. This encodes CASSERPGQGAGETQYF.

The chain couples TRBV7-9 to TRBJ2-5, with 8 bases that match TRBD2. The CDR3 is made up of 14 amino acids. The J segment lost 1 base and the V segment lost 4 bases, leaving 2 bases of the junction unmatched. Germline CDR1 reads SEHNR; CDR2 reads FQNEAQ (reference sequence). The CDR3: CASSYTSGQETQYF. The DNA for the CDR3 is TGTGCCAGCAGCTATACTAGCGGCCAAGAGACCCAGTACTTC.

V usage is TRBV5-8 and J usage is TRBJ2-7; 8 positions match TRBD1. This CDR3 is 14 amino acids long. CDR1 and CDR2 (germline): SGHTS, YDEGEE. Trimming cost V 1 base and J 6 bases; bases outside gene matches: 6. CDR3 amino acids: CASSLPGQDGEQYF. For the CDR3, the DNA is TGTGCCAGCAGCTTGCCGGGACAGGATGGCGAGCAGTACTTC.

The chain links TRBV7-2 to TRBJ2-7; TRBD1 or TRBD2 may be the D gene (5 bases each). Germline CDR1 is SGHTA and CDR2 is FQGNSA. This CDR3 contains 15 residues. The V gene lost 2 bases and the J gene lost 2 bases, with 13 bases spanning the gap. The CDR3 sequence is CASSLFGMGPYEQYF. The CDR3 DNA reads TGTGCCAGCAGCTTATTCGGGATGGGGCCCTACGAGCAGTACTTC.

This chain connects TRBV11-3 to TRBJ2-7, with 12 bases identical to TRBD1. Per germline, CDR1 SGHNT and CDR2 YENEEA. V gave up 2 bases and J gave up 3 bases; unmatched junction bases: 8. The CDR3 is 17 amino acids. The CDR3 DNA follows: TGTGCCAGCAGCTTAACGGGGGGACAGGGGGCGTACTACGAGCAGTACTTC. This gives the protein CASSLTGGQGAYYEQYF. The whole variable domain, remainder taken from reference TRBV11-3 and TRBJ2-7, is EAGVVQSPRYKIIEKKQPVAFWCNPISGHNTLYWYLQNLGQGPELLIRYENEEAVDDSQLPKDRFSAERLKGVDSTLKIQPAELGDSAVYLCASSLTGGQGAYYEQYFGPGTRLTVT.

The rearrangement joins TRBV28 to TRBJ1-2; tentative D call: TRBD1 (5 bases). Trimming removed 3 bases at V and 1 base at J, with 18 bases between. The CDR3 runs 17 residues. In germline, CDR1 is MDHEN, CDR2 SYDVKM. DNA of the CDR3: TGTGCCAGCAGTTTGAGTAGCGGGACCGACAATAACTATGGCTACACCTTC. Amino acid sequence: CASSLSSGTDNNYGYTF.